This TCR beta chain was captured in a study of T cell responses to AZD1222 COVID-19 vaccine. Broader study findings: There were mostly white British donors and more females than males, and clonal diversity was possibly underestimated. The span of vaccine-associated CD4 TCRs extended across spike, with dominance at 160-218 and 743-854. The peak T cell response came first, and repertoires were sampled only after it.

Of note for this clone: The antigen is not known.

V shed 2 bases and J shed 6 bases, with 16 bases lying between them. This CDR3 region has 15 residues. Germline V gene sequence: CDR1 KGHSH, CDR2 LQKENI. The repertoire was sequenced with immunoSEQ multiplex PCR; TCRdb's copy has only in-frame clones and lacks some. The sample holds more than 65,000 clones, approximately 83% seen once. The receptor comes from an adult who received the AZD1222 COVID-19 vaccine. The source material was peripheral blood, sampled 28 days after the second AZD1222 dose. The chain employs TRBV18 and TRBJ1-1; D is possibly TRBD1 (5 bases). The CDR3 region has the DNA TGTGCCAGCTCACCATTGCTGGGGCAGGGCTCTGAAGCTTTCTTT. Residues: CASSPLLGQGSEAFF. The full variable domain, with the rest looked up from reference TRBV18 and TRBJ1-1, is NAGVMQNPRHLVRRRGQEARLRCSPMKGHSHVYWYRQLPEEGLKFMVYLQKENIIDESGMPKERFSAEFPKEGPSILRIQQVVRGDSAAYFCASSPLLGQGSEAFFGQGTRLTVV.